Presented here are 26 T cell receptor beta chains from one specimen sequenced in a study of blood T cells in healthy people across ages. Primers used in a second PCR of about 7 to 12 cycles were a sample-barcoded 5' primer and a J-beta primer mix. TCRdb independently ran MiXCR on the 5' RACE reads; one entry per CDR3 protein. The data contain some 560,000 distinct CDR3 sequences, around 27% of them singletons. The same specimen was also included in a second study, on T cells of mothers and their children.

Sequences were obtained from blood. These receptors all come from a boy aged 2-15 years in good health.

This clonotype appeared a few times. The chain uses TRBV27 and TRBJ2-1, with TRBD2 matching over 14 bases. The ends lost 8 bases at V and 10 bases at J; junction bases unmatched: 10. The CDR3 spans 15 residues. CDR1 is MNHEY and CDR2 is SMNVEV in the germline V gene (reference sequence). The CDR3 coding sequence is TGTGCCAGCCAAAAGCGTGGACTAGCGGGAGGAGAGCAGTTCTTC. This gives the protein CASQKRGLAGGEQFF.

The V and J genes are TRBV20-1 and TRBJ2-7, with 9 positions matching TRBD1. The J segment lost 4 bases and the V segment lost 4 bases, leaving 5 bases of the junction unmatched. The CDR3 spans 13 residues. Germline assignment: CDR1 DFQATT and CDR2 SNEGSKA (reference sequence). The CDR3 sequence is CSAKGQGIYEQYF. The CDR3 DNA follows: TGCAGTGCTAAGGGACAGGGAATTTACGAGCAGTACTTC.

This clonotype is termed medium-sized. V and J are TRBV28 and TRBJ2-6; TRBD1 matches 9 bases. The CDR3 runs 13 residues. J was trimmed by 4 bases and V by 8 bases; bases with no gene match: 0. Germline V gene sequence: CDR1 MDHEN, CDR2 SYDVKM. The CDR3 DNA follows: TGTGCCAGCGGGACAGGGGGGGCCAACGTCCTGACTTTC. Its translation is CASGTGGANVLTF.

This clonotype was counted a few times. This chain links TRBV20-1 with TRBJ2-7; D is ambiguous. The CDR3 length is 13 residues. Looked up from germline, CDR1 is DFQATT and CDR2 is SNEGSKA (reference sequence). Trimming left V 3 bases short and J 5 bases short, with 14 bases between. CDR3 sequence (DNA): TGCAGTGCTAGTAGGTTTTGGCAGGACGAGCAGTACTTC. This encodes CSASRFWQDEQYF.

This clonotype has only one observation. The chain links TRBV29-1 to TRBJ2-5; D is undetermined. Looked up from germline, CDR1 is SQVTM and CDR2 is ANQGSEA. CDR3 length: 13 residues. Deletions cut 3 bases from V and 4 bases from J, with 12 bases between. CDR3 residues: CSVDQVVGETQYF. CDR3 DNA sequence: TGCAGCGTTGATCAGGTGGTGGGAGAGACCCAGTACTTC.

The CDR3 nucleotides read TGCGCCAGCAGATCTGAGCGAGATCAGCCCCAGCATTTT. As protein: CASRSERDQPQHF. The chain carries TRBV5-1 and TRBJ1-5, with unresolved D. Germline V gene sequence: CDR1 SGHRS, CDR2 YFSETQ. This CDR3 spans 13 amino acids. V lost 5 bases and J 5 bases, leaving 11 bases between the germline ends.

The CDR3 here is CASSHMEGLVKFEQFF. CDR3 nucleotides: TGTGCCAGCAGCCACATGGAGGGACTAGTAAAATTTGAGCAGTTCTTC. The gene calls are TRBV27 and TRBJ2-5; TRBD2 matches 8 bases. The last part of the DNA fits TRBJ2-1 better; the J call may be wrong. The CDR3 has 16 amino acids. The germline V gene encodes CDR1 MNHEY and CDR2 SMNVEV (reference sequence).

The chain is built from TRBV4-1 and TRBJ2-7; 11 nucleotides line up with TRBD2. The J call may be mistaken, given a closer DNA end match to TRBJ2-5. Germline V gene sequence: CDR1 MGHRA, CDR2 YSYEKL. The CDR3 loop spans 18 amino acids. The CDR3 loop is CASSHSTGTSGEMETQYF. The CDR3 DNA is TGCGCCAGCAGCCATTCTACGGGGACTAGCGGTGAGATGGAGACCCAGTACTTC.

The chain has TRBV20-1 and TRBJ2-5; D may be TRBD2 (5 bases). Germline assignment: CDR1 DFQATT and CDR2 SNEGSKA (reference sequence). Between the trimmed V and J ends, which lost 5 bases and 4 bases, there was a span of 8 bases. The CDR3 is made up of 11 amino acids. This chain's CDR3 is CSAWTGETQYF. The CDR3 nucleotides are TGCAGTGCTTGGACTGGAGAGACCCAGTACTTC.

This chain joins TRBV16 and TRBJ1-1; tentative D call: TRBD1 (5 bases). Germline-derived CDR1 and CDR2 are KGHSY and FQNENV. There are 12 residues in the CDR3. V lost 0 bases, J lost 8 bases, and 7 bases lay in between. The CDR3 spells CASSQSRQEAFF. The CDR3 DNA is TGTGCCAGCAGCCAATCGAGACAGGAAGCTTTCTTT.

J is TRBJ2-1 and V is TRBV20-1; 8 nucleotides align to TRBD2. CDR1 and CDR2 (germline): DFQATT, SNEGSKA (reference sequence). V lost 1 base, J lost 2 bases, and 4 bases stayed unmatched. The CDR3 is made up of 15 amino acids. CDR3 region: CSARGLAGPYNEQFF. The CDR3 bases are TGCAGTGCTAGAGGTCTAGCGGGCCCCTACAATGAGCAGTTCTTC.

CDR3 protein: CASSQRWSSLISGYTF. The CDR3 bases are TGTGCCAGCAGCCAAAGATGGAGCAGCCTTATTAGTGGCTACACCTTC. The V and J genes are TRBV4-2 and TRBJ1-2; no firm D call. Trimming removed 2 bases from V and 7 bases from J, with 20 bases in between. This CDR3 is built from 16 residues. The germline V gene encodes CDR1 LGHNA and CDR2 YNFKEQ.

This clonotype was detected only a few times. The rearrangement uses TRBV18 and TRBJ2-1; a weak D match, TRBD1 (5 bases). Looked up from germline, CDR1 is KGHSH and CDR2 is LQKENI. The CDR3 has 14 amino acids. V lost 4 bases to trimming and J lost 8 bases, with 15 bases between them. For the CDR3, the DNA is TGTGCCAGCTCACGCGACAGAGCTGTCGATGAGCAGTTCTTC. It specifies CASSRDRAVDEQFF.

J is TRBJ2-1 and V is TRBV9; D possibly corresponds to TRBD2 (6 bases). The DNA end is more similar to TRBJ2-7, so the J call may be wrong. This CDR3 spans 15 amino acids. Germline V lookup: CDR1 SGDLS, CDR2 YYNGEE. CDR3 sequence (DNA): TGTGCCAGCAGCGTAGCGGGAGTGGGGGCCTACGAGCAGTACTTC. This encodes CASSVAGVGAYEQYF.

This clonotype was counted only a few times. CDR3 protein: CSVLTRFWDNEQFF. In nucleotides, the CDR3 is TGCAGCGTCCTAACTAGATTTTGGGACAATGAGCAGTTCTTC. The chain combines TRBV29-1 with TRBJ2-1; tentative D call: TRBD2 (5 bases). Germline lookup yields CDR1 SQVTM and CDR2 ANQGSEA. Trimming pared 6 bases from V and 5 bases from J, leaving 17 bases between. CDR3 length: 14 residues.

This clonotype appeared many times. The chain recombines TRBV25-1 with TRBJ2-1; D remains unclear. The CDR3 runs to 15 residues. The V gene lost 1 base and the J gene lost 7 bases, with 14 bases spanning the gap. The germline V gene has CDR1 MGHDK and CDR2 SYGVNS. The CDR3 bases are TGTGCCAGCAGTGAATTGGGCAGCGACACGAATGAGCAGTTCTTC. This codes for CASSELGSDTNEQFF.

This chain links TRBV3-1 with TRBJ2-3, with unresolved D. The CDR3 totals 14 residues. The V and J ends lost 3 bases and 5 bases respectively, with 12 bases between them. Germline V CDR1 and CDR2: LGHDT, YNNKEL (reference sequence). CDR3 region: CASSQRSSLDTQYF. Here the CDR3 DNA reads TGTGCCAGCAGCCAGAGGTCCAGCTTAGATACGCAGTATTTT.

This clonotype occurred a few times. The CDR3 region is CASTGQGDNTEAFF. CDR3 nucleotide sequence: TGTGCCAGCACTGGACAGGGAGATAACACTGAAGCTTTCTTT. The J gene is TRBJ1-1, the V gene TRBV12-3 or TRBV12-4; the match to TRBD1 covers 8 bases. Trimming cost V 7 bases and J 2 bases; bases outside gene matches: 6. The CDR3 has 14 residues.

This chain links TRBV7-6 with TRBJ1-1; no definite D call. V shed 2 bases and J shed 1 base, with 14 bases lying between them. The CDR3 extends over 16 amino acids. Germline V gene data show CDR1 as SGHVS and CDR2 as FNYEAQ. In nucleotides, the CDR3 is TGTGCCAGCAGCTTACGTCCCTTGGCCCGGAACACTGAAGCTTTCTTT. The encoded protein is CASSLRPLARNTEAFF.

This rearrangement joins TRBV30 to TRBJ2-6, with a weak D call TRBD1 (6 bases). Germline V lookup: CDR1 GTSNPN, CDR2 SVGIG (reference sequence). Trimming stripped 3 bases from V and 0 bases from J, with 9 bases between. This CDR3 has 15 residues. In DNA, the CDR3 is TGTGCCTGGAGACACAGGGCCTCTGGGGCCAACGTCCTGACTTTC. Translated, it gives CAWRHRASGANVLTF.

This clonotype occurred a few times. The chain links TRBV6-1 to TRBJ2-5; 10 nucleotides agree with TRBD1. After removal of 5 bases from V and 4 bases from J, the junction contained 4 bases not matched to a gene. Germline V lookup: CDR1 MNHNS, CDR2 SASEGT. The CDR3 loop spans 14 amino acids. The CDR3 region is CASSKWDRGETQYF. DNA of the CDR3: TGTGCCAGCAGTAAATGGGACAGGGGAGAGACCCAGTACTTC.

This sequence joins TRBV7-2 and TRBJ2-3; 12 bases map to TRBD2. This CDR3 comprises 17 residues. Losses at the gene ends were 4 bases for V and 4 bases for J; bases not matched to a gene: 9. The germline V gene has CDR1 SGHTA and CDR2 FQGNSA. DNA for the CDR3: TGTGCCAGCAGCTCCATGGGACTAGCGGGTGGAGCAGATACGCAGTATTTT. Translation gives CASSSMGLAGGADTQYF.

This chain uses TRBV27 with TRBJ2-1, with no clear D. V lost 3 bases, J lost 5 bases, and 14 bases lay in between. Germline assignment: CDR1 MNHEY and CDR2 SMNVEV (reference sequence). This CDR3 region has 15 residues. This CDR3 reads CASSLGSGNDNEQFF. The CDR3 DNA is TGTGCCAGCAGTTTGGGCTCGGGCAACGACAATGAGCAGTTCTTC.

The chain couples TRBV6-5 to TRBJ1-2; 9 bases line up with TRBD1. From germline, CDR1 is MNHEY and CDR2 SVGAGI. Unmatched junction bases numbered 12, after V lost 5 bases and J lost 8 bases. This CDR3 comprises 15 residues. The CDR3 DNA is TGTGCCAGCAGTCACCAAGGACAGGGGCTGAGCGGCTACACCTTC. Translating gives CASSHQGQGLSGYTF.

V is TRBV27 and J is TRBJ1-1; D is uncertain. CDR3 size: 17 residues. Germline CDR1 MNHEY, CDR2 SMNVEV (reference sequence). Trimming removed 7 bases at V and 3 bases at J, with 24 bases between. The CDR3: CASTQSSSSPRYTEAFF. The CDR3 region has the DNA TGTGCCAGCACCCAATCCTCCTCCTCCCCTCGCTACACTGAAGCTTTCTTT.

This clonotype was seen a few times. This chain links TRBV7-8 with TRBJ2-4, with TRBD2 matching 9 bases. J gave up 6 bases and V 1 base, and 4 bases lay outside the gene matches. Germline CDR1 is SGHVS and CDR2 is FQNEAQ. This CDR3 is 15 amino acids long. The CDR3 loop reads CASSLGGGGGNIQYF. For the CDR3, the DNA is TGTGCCAGCAGCTTAGGTGGCGGGGGGGGAAACATTCAGTACTTC.